The 32 T cell receptor beta chains presented below share a single source sample, sequenced in a study of T-cell reconstitution after alpha-beta-depleted transplantation in children. Preparation of the TCRbeta library was carried out with unique molecular identifiers. One entry per CDR3 protein, called by TCRdb with MiXCR from the PCR reads. The top ten hold about 5% of the sample, which has 780,000 or so distinct CDR3 sequences, roughly 15% seen once. Material: PBMCs, mostly from graft donor cells, obtained 360 days after TCRalphabeta/CD19-depleted stem cell transplant. The receptors originated from a male patient younger than 18 who had a stem cell transplant for acute lymphoblastic leukemia, so the T cells may come from the graft donor.

This clonotype has just a few counts. The chain has TRBV9 and TRBJ2-1; 9 bases map to TRBD2. This CDR3 has 15 amino acids. The germline gives CDR1 SGDLS, CDR2 YYNGEE. J was trimmed by 6 bases and V by 1 base; bases with no gene match: 5. CDR3 sequence (DNA): TGTGCCAGCAGCGTAAAAACTAGCGGGCTCAATGAGCAGTTCTTC. Translating it yields CASSVKTSGLNEQFF.

This chain links TRBV5-5 with TRBJ2-6; no clear D. Germline lookup yields CDR1 SGHKS and CDR2 YYEKEE (reference sequence). V gave up 0 bases and J gave up 2 bases, with 6 bases separating them. CDR3 length: 15 amino acids. Written as DNA, the CDR3 is TGTGCCAGCAGCTTGGGCCGGGCTGGGGCCAACGTCCTGACTTTC. Protein sequence: CASSLGRAGANVLTF.

This clonotype was detected a few times. The chain employs TRBV30 and TRBJ2-7; D might be TRBD1 (5 bases). The CDR3 loop spans 11 amino acids. The V end was cut by 1 base, the J end by 6 bases, with 7 bases between. From germline, CDR1 is GTSNPN and CDR2 SVGIG (reference sequence). In nucleotides, the CDR3 is TGTGCCTGGAGTGGGGGCAGCGAGCAGTACTTC. Protein sequence: CAWSGGSEQYF.

This clonotype was recorded a few times. The chain carries TRBV5-1 and TRBJ1-2; 7 bases fit TRBD1. Germline values: CDR1 SGHRS, CDR2 YFSETQ. V shed 4 bases, J shed 4 bases, and the junction held 7 bases outside the gene matches. The CDR3 sequence is 14 residues long. CDR3 protein: CASSIRDSLYGYTF. The CDR3 DNA follows: TGCGCCAGCAGCATAAGGGACAGTCTCTATGGCTACACCTTC.

The chain joins TRBV11-3 to TRBJ2-7; 7 bases line up with TRBD2. The CDR3 runs 15 residues. Per germline, CDR1 SGHNT and CDR2 YENEEA. Trimming took 0 bases from V and 3 from J; bases not matched to a gene: 5. CDR3 protein: CASSLDGSGIYEQYF. The CDR3, as DNA: TGTGCCAGCAGCTTAGACGGAAGCGGGATCTACGAGCAGTACTTC.

This clonotype was recorded a few times. The gene calls are TRBV7-3 and TRBJ2-3; a weak D match, TRBD2 (6 bases). V was cut by 0 bases and J by 0 bases, with 16 bases left in between. The CDR3 totals 18 residues. Looked up from germline, CDR1 is SGHTA and CDR2 is FQGTGA. The CDR3 sequence is CASSLTYREFASTDTQYF. CDR3 DNA sequence: TGTGCCAGCAGCTTAACGTACCGGGAGTTCGCTAGCACAGATACGCAGTATTTT.

This clonotype came up a few times. The chain couples TRBV5-6 to TRBJ2-1, with 8 bases that match TRBD2. Germline CDR1 is SGHDT and CDR2 is YYEEEE. There are 14 residues in the CDR3. J was trimmed by 4 bases and V by 8 bases; bases with no gene match: 8. CDR3 in amino acids: CASLLAVLYNEQFF. The CDR3 nucleotides are TGTGCCAGTCTACTAGCGGTCCTATACAATGAGCAGTTCTTC.

This clonotype was seen a handful of times. The chain joins TRBV4-1 to TRBJ2-7; 14 bases agree with TRBD2. The germline V gene has CDR1 MGHRA and CDR2 YSYEKL. The CDR3 consists of 17 residues. V was pared by 1 base and J by 4 bases, with 6 bases of the junction left unmatched. CDR3 loop: CASSQGTSGRYQYEQYF. CDR3 DNA sequence: TGCGCCAGCAGCCAAGGGACTAGCGGGAGGTACCAGTACGAGCAGTACTTC.

The chain's CDR3 is CASSLWRGPGANVLTF. CDR3 DNA: TGTGCCAGCAGCTTATGGAGGGGGCCAGGGGCCAACGTCCTGACTTTC. This chain connects TRBV7-8 to TRBJ2-6; D possibly corresponds to TRBD1 (7 bases). From germline, CDR1 is SGHVS and CDR2 FQNEAQ. V was pared by 2 bases and J by 4 bases, with 12 bases between. This CDR3 has 16 residues. Full variable domain (remainder filled in from reference TRBV7-8 and TRBJ2-6): GAGVSQSPRYKVAKRGQDVALRCDPISGHVSLFWYQQALGQGPEFLTYFQNEAQLDKSGLPSDRFFAERPEGSVSTLKIQRTQQEDSAVYLCASSLWRGPGANVLTFGAGSRLTVL.

This clonotype appeared many times. The CDR3 spells CASSLLAGGGTGELFF. The DNA of the CDR3 is TGTGCCAGCAGCTTGCTAGCGGGAGGCGGGACCGGGGAGCTGTTTTTT. The chain joins TRBV5-5 to TRBJ2-2; 11 bases fit TRBD2. Germline CDR1 reads SGHKS; CDR2 reads YYEKEE (reference sequence). V shed 1 base and J 5 bases; nucleotides not matched to a gene: 4. The CDR3 has 16 amino acids. The full variable domain, in which reference TRBV5-5 and TRBJ2-2 provide the parts outside the CDR3, is DAGVTQSPTHLIKTRGQQVTLRCSPISGHKSVSWYQQVLGQGPQFIFQYYEKEERGRGNFPDRFSARQFPNYSSELNVNALLLGDSALYLCASSLLAGGGTGELFFGEGSRLTVL.

The chain employs TRBV12-3 or TRBV12-4 and TRBJ2-2; D not certain. Trimming took off 10 bases at V and 4 bases at J, with 10 bases between the two ends. There are 12 residues in the CDR3. The CDR3 loop is CATPSSTGELFF. The CDR3, as DNA: TGTGCCACCCCGTCTAGCACCGGGGAGCTGTTTTTT.

The V gene is TRBV11-2, the J gene TRBJ2-5; 8 nucleotides align to TRBD2. Trimming cost V 1 base and J 1 base; bases outside gene matches: 8. This CDR3 is 17 amino acids long. Germline CDR1 is SGHAT and CDR2 is FQNNGV. CDR3 DNA: TGTGCCAGCAGCTTAGGATACGGACTAGCAGCCCAAGAGACCCAGTACTTC. This codes for CASSLGYGLAAQETQYF.

This clonotype was recorded at least ten times. The chain couples TRBV7-3 to TRBJ2-2, with 7 bases that match TRBD1. The V gene end was trimmed by 3 bases and the J gene end by 2 bases; junction bases not matched to a gene: 9. The length of the CDR3 is 17 residues. Germline CDR1 and CDR2: SGHTA and FQGTGA. The CDR3 sequence is CASSFSGTDKNTGELFF. CDR3 in DNA: TGTGCCAGCAGCTTCTCCGGGACAGACAAAAACACCGGGGAGCTGTTTTTT. The whole variable domain, remainder taken from reference TRBV7-3 and TRBJ2-2, is GAGVSQTPSNKVTEKGKYVELRCDPISGHTALYWYRQSLGQGPEFLIYFQGTGAADDSGLPNDRFFAVRPEGSVSTLKIQRTERGDSAVYLCASSFSGTDKNTGELFFGEGSRLTVL.

The genes are TRBV6-5 and TRBJ1-2; unclear D gene. Trimming shortened V by 2 bases and J by 8 bases, and 6 bases separated the two germline ends. The CDR3 extends over 11 amino acids. The germline V gene has CDR1 MNHEY and CDR2 SVGAGI. Here the CDR3 DNA reads TGTGCCAGCAGTTACGGAGTAGGCTACACCTTC. It is translated as CASSYGVGYTF.

In this sample, this clonotype turned up a few times. The V call is TRBV6-5, the J call TRBJ1-3; D call uncertain. Germline CDR1 reads MNHEY; CDR2 reads SVGAGI. V was clipped by 4 bases and J by 0 bases, with 13 bases between them. The CDR3 covers 16 residues. The CDR3 here is CASSSTEIISGNTIYF. DNA of the CDR3: TGTGCCAGCAGTTCCACCGAGATAATCTCTGGAAACACCATATATTTT.

This clonotype was seen repeatedly, ten times or more. This chain uses TRBV29-1 with TRBJ1-3, with 10 bases lining up with TRBD1. This CDR3 spans 15 amino acids. V was pared by 6 bases and J by 2 bases, with 7 bases of the junction left unmatched. The V gene's germline CDR1 is SQVTM and CDR2 ANQGSEA. CDR3 nucleotide sequence: TGCAGCGTGAAGACAGGGGGCAGGACTGGAAACACCATATATTTT. Translated: CSVKTGGRTGNTIYF.

This clonotype has only a few counts. The V and J genes are TRBV7-6 and TRBJ2-7, with 8 positions matching TRBD1. CDR1 is SGHVS, CDR2 FNYEAQ, per germline. Germline trimming cut 2 bases from V and 9 bases from J; bases unmatched to any gene: 9. The CDR3 runs to 14 residues. The CDR3, as DNA: TGTGCCAGCAGCTTACAGGGGGCATCTGTTTGGCAGTACTTC. Its translation is CASSLQGASVWQYF.

This clonotype was found a few times. A junction boundary mismatches the germline segment, possibly from a read error. The chain combines TRBV7-6 with TRBJ2-3, with D uncertain. The CDR3 runs 12 residues. CDR1 SGHVS and CDR2 FNYEAQ come from the germline V gene. The CDR3 coding sequence is TGTGCCAGCAGCGACCACACATATACGCAGTATTTT. It is translated as CASSDHTYTQYF.

This clonotype was recorded a few times. The chain is built from TRBV4-1 and TRBJ2-6; 8 nucleotides align to TRBD1. Germline assignment: CDR1 MGHRA and CDR2 YSYEKL. The CDR3 loop spans 15 amino acids. The V and J ends lost 11 bases and 0 bases, in that order; junction bases with no gene match: 6. CDR3 nucleotides: TGCGCCTACGGGACAGGCAGCTCTGGGGCCAACGTCCTGACTTTC. Its protein is CAYGTGSSGANVLTF.

In its sample, this clonotype was seen a few times. The chain recombines TRBV5-1 with TRBJ1-5; D is perhaps TRBD1 (5 bases). This CDR3 is 15 amino acids long. V gave up 4 bases and J gave up 1 base, with 12 bases separating them. Germline CDR1 reads SGHRS; CDR2 reads YFSETQ. CDR3 protein: CASSAGTLSNQPQHF. The CDR3, as DNA: TGCGCCAGCAGCGCCGGGACGTTGAGCAATCAGCCCCAGCATTTT.

This clonotype was seen only a few times. V is TRBV7-9 and J is TRBJ2-5; D is ambiguous. Trimming pared 4 bases from V and 0 bases from J, leaving 9 bases between. This CDR3 is 14 amino acids long. The germline gives CDR1 SEHNR, CDR2 FQNEAQ (reference sequence). The CDR3 sequence is CASSSHRDQETQYF. As DNA, the CDR3 is TGTGCCAGCAGCTCCCATCGGGACCAAGAGACCCAGTACTTC.

The genes are TRBV18 and TRBJ1-1; 10 positions match TRBD1. Germline CDR1 and CDR2: KGHSH and LQKENI. The ends lost 5 bases at V and 3 bases at J; junction bases unmatched: 6. This CDR3 is 15 amino acids long. CDR3 in DNA: TGTGCCAGCTCATTCGACAGGGGGCAGGACACTGAAGCTTTCTTT. The encoded protein is CASSFDRGQDTEAFF.

The chain employs TRBV9 and TRBJ2-7; 10 bases line up with TRBD2. The V segment lost 3 bases and the J segment 2 bases; nucleotides outside the gene matches: 5. The CDR3 sequence is 15 residues long. Germline-derived CDR1 and CDR2 are SGDLS and YYNGEE. The CDR3 sequence is CASSGGTSAAYEQYF. The CDR3, as DNA: TGTGCCAGCAGCGGTGGGACTAGCGCCGCCTACGAGCAGTACTTC.

This clonotype turned up a few times. The rearrangement joins TRBV5-1 to TRBJ2-1; the D gene is possibly TRBD1 (6 bases). The germline gives CDR1 SGHRS, CDR2 YFSETQ. Trimming took 1 base from V and 10 from J, leaving 15 bases between them. The CDR3 sequence is 14 residues long. The CDR3 reads CASSLWVGGREQFF. CDR3 nucleotide sequence: TGCGCCAGCAGCTTGTGGGTTGGGGGCCGGGAGCAGTTCTTC.

This clonotype was seen more than once but under ten times. The V gene is TRBV11-3, the J gene TRBJ2-1; 7 positions match TRBD1. From germline, CDR1 is SGHNT and CDR2 YENEEA. V trimming: 5 bases; J trimming: 6 bases; junction bases outside the gene matches: 10. The CDR3 consists of 15 residues. The CDR3 sequence is CASSLPGGRINEQFF. In nucleotides, the CDR3 is TGTGCCAGCAGCCTCCCAGGGGGTAGGATCAATGAGCAGTTCTTC.

This clonotype has more than one count but fewer than ten. The chain employs TRBV15 and TRBJ2-5, with D tentatively TRBD2 (6 bases). Germline CDR1 is LNHNV and CDR2 is YYDKDF (reference sequence). The CDR3 length is 15 residues. The V gene lost 1 base and the J gene lost 4 bases, with 13 bases spanning the gap. Here the CDR3 reads CATSRADRLGETQYF. The CDR3 DNA reads as TGTGCCACCAGCAGAGCCGACAGACTAGGAGAGACCCAGTACTTC.

This clonotype was seen only a few times. The J gene is TRBJ2-1, the V gene TRBV4-1, with D maybe TRBD2 (5 bases). In germline, CDR1 is MGHRA, CDR2 YSYEKL. The V end was cut by 1 base, the J end by 3 bases, with 10 bases between. This CDR3 spans 15 amino acids. The CDR3 DNA follows: TGCGCCAGCAGCCAAGCGGGAAGCTTCTACAATGAGCAGTTCTTC. As protein: CASSQAGSFYNEQFF.

J is TRBJ2-7 and V is TRBV29-1; tentatively, D is TRBD1 (6 bases). Germline V gene lookup returns CDR1 SQVTM and CDR2 ANQGSEA. Between the trimmed V and J ends, which lost 4 bases and 7 bases, there was a span of 17 bases. The CDR3 sequence is 13 residues long. For the CDR3, the DNA is TGCAGCGTTGCCCCGGACAGCTGGTCGGAGCAGTACTTC. This sequence encodes CSVAPDSWSEQYF.

This chain connects TRBV7-6 to TRBJ1-1; 7 bases are shared with TRBD1. Germline V lookup: CDR1 SGHVS, CDR2 FNYEAQ. The CDR3 runs 16 residues. Trimming cost V 0 bases and J 5 bases; bases outside gene matches: 9. CDR3 coding DNA: TGTGCCAGCAGCTTAGCCGGAGACAGGGCCCAAACTGAAGCTTTCTTT. Amino acids: CASSLAGDRAQTEAFF. The full variable domain, with the rest looked up from reference TRBV7-6 and TRBJ1-1, is GAGVSQSPRYKVTKRGQDVALRCDPISGHVSLYWYRQALGQGPEFLTYFNYEAQQDKSGLPNDRFSAERPEGSISTLTIQRTEQRDSAMYRCASSLAGDRAQTEAFFGQGTRLTVV.

About this clonotype itself: A much bigger clone sits one base away, suggesting this may be a read error. The rearrangement uses TRBV29-1 and TRBJ2-1, with D unresolved. This CDR3 is 13 amino acids long. Germline V gene data show CDR1 as SQVTM and CDR2 as ANQGSEA. CDR3 residues: CSVGQASYNERFF. CDR3 DNA sequence: TGCAGCGTTGGGCAGGCTTCCTACAATGAGCGGTTCTTC.

This clonotype was seen ten or more times. The CDR3 bases are TGTGCCAGCAGTTATCACCGAGGAGCCAAAAACATTCAGTACTTC. Its translation: CASSYHRGAKNIQYF. V and J are TRBV6-5 and TRBJ2-4; no reliable D call. Germline V CDR1 and CDR2: MNHEY, SVGAGI. Trimming took off 3 bases at V and 0 bases at J, with 9 bases between the two ends. The CDR3 loop spans 15 amino acids.

The chain is built from TRBV6-1 and TRBJ2-7; weak D call: TRBD1 (5 bases). Germline values: CDR1 MNHNS, CDR2 SASEGT. The V end was cut by 6 bases, the J end by 0 bases, with 15 bases between. This CDR3 comprises 15 residues. CDR3 sequence (DNA): TGTGCCAGCAGCCTAAGGGGCAGGAGCTCCTACGAGCAGTACTTC. Translation: CASSLRGRSSYEQYF.